The T cell receptor (beta chain) described here comes from a study of CD8 T cells in ankylosing spondylitis. This clonotype was seen a few times. Germline and junction disagree at one end, which may indicate a read error. TCRdb called the 5' RACE reads again in MiXCR, with one record for every CDR3 protein. The data hold 150,000 to 200,000 distinct CDR3 sequences, with around 13% observed a single time. Germline V gene sequence: CDR1 KGHDR, CDR2 SFDVKD. The CDR3 is made up of 14 amino acids. This sequence originates from a female donor with ankylosing spondylitis or in good health (not recorded which). J is TRBJ2-7 and V is TRBV24-1; TRBD2 is a possible D gene (5 bases). Sequences were obtained from blood, either unsorted or a sorted T cell fraction (not recorded which). CDR3: CAPSDLSGIYEQYF. As DNA, the CDR3 is TGTGCCCCCAGTGATTTGTCCGGGATATACGAGCAGTACTTC.